This T cell receptor beta chain was sequenced during a study of beta chain features in type 1 diabetes. Losses at the gene ends were 6 bases for V and 4 bases for J; bases not matched to a gene: 3. The CDR3 runs 13 residues. Per the germline V gene, CDR1 is MDHEN and CDR2 is SYDVKM. Reverse transcribing all isolated RNA meant expressed TCRB transcripts were sequenced. This table comes from immunoSEQ multiplex PCR, and its TCRdb copy is limited to in-frame clones, with some not included. Here the sample spans around 120,000 clones, 17% being singletons. Whole-study results and caveats: The study found moderately but significantly shorter TCRB CDR3s in all four CD4+ subsets of Type 1 diabetes patients.

Notes on this clone: Its cognate antigen is unknown.

The rearrangement joins TRBV28 to TRBJ2-3; 8 nucleotides match TRBD2. The receptor was isolated from a man younger than 35 with type 1 diabetes. The source material was central memory CD4+ T cells from blood. The CDR3 DNA follows: TGTGCCAGCAGGTGGACTAGCTCAGATACGCAGTATTTT. It is translated as CASRWTSSDTQYF.